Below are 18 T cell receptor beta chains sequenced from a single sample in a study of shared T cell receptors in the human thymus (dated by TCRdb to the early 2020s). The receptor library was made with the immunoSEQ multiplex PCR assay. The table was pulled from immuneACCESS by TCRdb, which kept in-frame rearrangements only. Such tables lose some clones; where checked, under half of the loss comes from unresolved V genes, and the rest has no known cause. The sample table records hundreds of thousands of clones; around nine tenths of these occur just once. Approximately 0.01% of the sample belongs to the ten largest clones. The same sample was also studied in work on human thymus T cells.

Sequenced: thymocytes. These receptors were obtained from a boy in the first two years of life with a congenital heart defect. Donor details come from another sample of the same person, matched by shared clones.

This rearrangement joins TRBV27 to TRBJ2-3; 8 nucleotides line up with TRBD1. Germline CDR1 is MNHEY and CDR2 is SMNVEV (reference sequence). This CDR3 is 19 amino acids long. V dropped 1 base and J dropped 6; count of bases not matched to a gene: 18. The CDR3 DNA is TGTGCCAGCAGTTTATTTAGTTCCTCGGACAGGGCCGGAGATGATACGCAGTATTTT. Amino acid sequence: CASSLFSSSDRAGDDTQYF.

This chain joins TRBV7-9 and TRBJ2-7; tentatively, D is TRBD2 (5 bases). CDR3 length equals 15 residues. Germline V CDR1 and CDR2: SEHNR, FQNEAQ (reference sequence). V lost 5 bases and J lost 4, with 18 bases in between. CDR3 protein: CASSRGVALFYEQYF. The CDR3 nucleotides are TGTGCCAGCAGCCGTGGGGTAGCGCTGTTTTACGAGCAGTACTTC. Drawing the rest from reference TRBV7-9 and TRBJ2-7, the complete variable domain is DTGVSQNPRHKITKRGQNVTFRCDPISEHNRLYWYRQTLGQGPEFLTYFQNEAQLEKSRLLSDRFSAERPKGSFSTLEIQRTEQGDSAMYLCASSRGVALFYEQYFGPGTRLTVT.

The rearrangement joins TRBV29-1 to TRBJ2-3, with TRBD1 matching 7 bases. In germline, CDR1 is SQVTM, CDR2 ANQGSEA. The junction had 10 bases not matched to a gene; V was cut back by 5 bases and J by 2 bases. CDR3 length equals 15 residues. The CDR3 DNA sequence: TGCAGCGTTCTTTCCCTGGACAGGAACACAGATACGCAGTATTTT. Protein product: CSVLSLDRNTDTQYF.

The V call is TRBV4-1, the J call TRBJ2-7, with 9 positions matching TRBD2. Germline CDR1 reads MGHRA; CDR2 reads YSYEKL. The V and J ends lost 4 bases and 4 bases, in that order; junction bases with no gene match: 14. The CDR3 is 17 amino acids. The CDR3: CASSPGTSGSLPYEQYF. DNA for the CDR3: TGCGCCAGCAGCCCAGGAACTAGCGGGTCCCTGCCTTACGAGCAGTACTTC.

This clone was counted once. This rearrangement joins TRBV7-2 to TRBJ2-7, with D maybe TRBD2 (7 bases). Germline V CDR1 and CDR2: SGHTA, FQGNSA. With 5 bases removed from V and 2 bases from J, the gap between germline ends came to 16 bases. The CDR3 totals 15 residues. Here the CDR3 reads CASSPGGRQTYEQYF. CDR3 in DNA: TGTGCCAGCAGCCCCGGGGGGCGGCAGACCTACGAGCAGTACTTC.

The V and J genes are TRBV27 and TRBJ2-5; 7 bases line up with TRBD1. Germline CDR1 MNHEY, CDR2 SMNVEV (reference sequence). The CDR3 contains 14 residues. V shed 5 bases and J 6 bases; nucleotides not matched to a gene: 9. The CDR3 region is CASSPTTGFKTQYF. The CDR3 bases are TGTGCCAGCAGTCCGACGACAGGGTTTAAGACCCAGTACTTC.

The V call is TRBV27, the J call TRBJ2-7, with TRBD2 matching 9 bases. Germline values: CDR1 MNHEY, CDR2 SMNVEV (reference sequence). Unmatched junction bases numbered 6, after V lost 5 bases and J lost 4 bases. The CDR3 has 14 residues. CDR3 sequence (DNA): TGTGCCAGCAGTATAGCGGGAGTCGGGTACGAGCAGTACTTC. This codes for CASSIAGVGYEQYF.

CDR3 DNA: TGTGCCAGCAGCTTAGAAGGGACTAGCGGGAACCGGGGAGATGAGCAGTTCTTC. This gives the protein CASSLEGTSGNRGDEQFF. The chain couples TRBV7-9 to TRBJ2-1; the match to TRBD2 covers 13 bases. Germline V gives CDR1 SEHNR, CDR2 FQNEAQ (reference sequence). V lost 1 base to trimming and J lost 8 bases; unmatched junction nucleotides: 11. CDR3 length: 18 amino acids. Using reference TRBV7-9 and TRBJ2-1 for the parts outside the CDR3, the full variable domain is DTGVSQNPRHKITKRGQNVTFRCDPISEHNRLYWYRQTLGQGPEFLTYFQNEAQLEKSRLLSDRFSAERPKGSFSTLEIQRTEQGDSAMYLCASSLEGTSGNRGDEQFFGPGTRLTVL.

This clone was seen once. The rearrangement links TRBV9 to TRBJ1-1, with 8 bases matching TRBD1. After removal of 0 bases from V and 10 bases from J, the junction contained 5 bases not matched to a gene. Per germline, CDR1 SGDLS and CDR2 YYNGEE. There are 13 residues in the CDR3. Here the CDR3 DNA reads TGTGCCAGCAGCGTAGACGTGACAGGGGCAGCTTTCTTT. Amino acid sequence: CASSVDVTGAAFF.

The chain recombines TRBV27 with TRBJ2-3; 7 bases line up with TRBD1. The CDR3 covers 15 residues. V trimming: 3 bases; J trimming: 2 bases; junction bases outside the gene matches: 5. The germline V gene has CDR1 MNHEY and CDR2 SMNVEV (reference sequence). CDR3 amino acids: CASSFLDRATDTQYF. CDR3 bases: TGTGCCAGCAGTTTTCTCGACAGGGCCACAGATACGCAGTATTTT.

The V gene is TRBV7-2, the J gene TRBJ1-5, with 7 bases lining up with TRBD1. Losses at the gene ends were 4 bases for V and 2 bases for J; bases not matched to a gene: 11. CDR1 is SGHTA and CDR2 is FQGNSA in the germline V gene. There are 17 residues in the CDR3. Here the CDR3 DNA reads TGTGCCAGCAGCTCACACCTCCAGGGGGAGGGCAATCAGCCCCAGCATTTT. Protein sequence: CASSSHLQGEGNQPQHF.

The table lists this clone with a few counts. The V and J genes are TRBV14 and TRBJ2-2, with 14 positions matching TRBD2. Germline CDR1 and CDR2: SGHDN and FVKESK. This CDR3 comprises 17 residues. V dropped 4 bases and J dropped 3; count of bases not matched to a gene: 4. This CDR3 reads CASSRTSGRKDTGELFF. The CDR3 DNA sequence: TGTGCCAGCAGCCGGACTAGCGGGAGGAAGGACACCGGGGAGCTGTTTTTT.

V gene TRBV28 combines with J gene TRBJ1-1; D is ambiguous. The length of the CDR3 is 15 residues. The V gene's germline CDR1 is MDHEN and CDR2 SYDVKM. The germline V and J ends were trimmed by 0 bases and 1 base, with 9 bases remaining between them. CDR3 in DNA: TGTGCCAGCAGTTTATGCGGGGTCGAGAACACTGAAGCTTTCTTT. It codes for CASSLCGVENTEAFF.

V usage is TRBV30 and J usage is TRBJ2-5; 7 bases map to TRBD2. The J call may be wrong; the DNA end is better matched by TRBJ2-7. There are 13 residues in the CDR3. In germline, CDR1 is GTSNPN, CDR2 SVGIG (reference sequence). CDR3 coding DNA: TGTGCCTGGGGAGGACTAGTTTACTACGAGCAGTACTTC. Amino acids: CAWGGLVYYEQYF.

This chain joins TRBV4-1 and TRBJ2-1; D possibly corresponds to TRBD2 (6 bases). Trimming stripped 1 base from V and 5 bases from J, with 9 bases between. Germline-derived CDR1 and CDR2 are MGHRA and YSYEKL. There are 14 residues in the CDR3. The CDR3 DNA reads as TGCGCCAGCAGCCAAGTAGCGGCTAACAATGAGCAGTTCTTC. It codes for CASSQVAANNEQFF.

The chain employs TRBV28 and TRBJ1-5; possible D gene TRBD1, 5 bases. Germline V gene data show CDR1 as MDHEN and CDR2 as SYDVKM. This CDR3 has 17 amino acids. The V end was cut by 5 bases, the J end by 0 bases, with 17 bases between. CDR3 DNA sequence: TGTGCCAGCAGTCTCGAGCGGGGCACCTTTAGCAATCAGCCCCAGCATTTT. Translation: CASSLERGTFSNQPQHF.

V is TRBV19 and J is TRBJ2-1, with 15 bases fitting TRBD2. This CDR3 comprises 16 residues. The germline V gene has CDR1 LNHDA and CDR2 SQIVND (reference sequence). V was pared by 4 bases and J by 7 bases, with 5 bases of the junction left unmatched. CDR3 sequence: CASSTGLAGGGNEQFF. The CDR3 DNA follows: TGTGCCAGTAGTACGGGACTAGCGGGAGGTGGAAATGAGCAGTTCTTC. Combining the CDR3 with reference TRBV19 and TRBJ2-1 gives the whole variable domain DGGITQSPKYLFRKEGQNVTLSCEQNLNHDAMYWYRQDPGQGLRLIYYSQIVNDFQKGDIAEGYSVSREKKESFPLTVTSAQKNPTAFYLCASSTGLAGGGNEQFFGPGTRLTVL.

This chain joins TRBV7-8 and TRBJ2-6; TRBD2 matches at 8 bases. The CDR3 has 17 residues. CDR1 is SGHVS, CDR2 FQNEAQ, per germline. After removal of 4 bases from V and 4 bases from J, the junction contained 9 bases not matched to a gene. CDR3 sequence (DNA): TGTGCCAGCAGCTCCGGGACTAGGTGGCCCGGGGCCAACGTCCTGACTTTC. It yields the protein CASSSGTRWPGANVLTF.